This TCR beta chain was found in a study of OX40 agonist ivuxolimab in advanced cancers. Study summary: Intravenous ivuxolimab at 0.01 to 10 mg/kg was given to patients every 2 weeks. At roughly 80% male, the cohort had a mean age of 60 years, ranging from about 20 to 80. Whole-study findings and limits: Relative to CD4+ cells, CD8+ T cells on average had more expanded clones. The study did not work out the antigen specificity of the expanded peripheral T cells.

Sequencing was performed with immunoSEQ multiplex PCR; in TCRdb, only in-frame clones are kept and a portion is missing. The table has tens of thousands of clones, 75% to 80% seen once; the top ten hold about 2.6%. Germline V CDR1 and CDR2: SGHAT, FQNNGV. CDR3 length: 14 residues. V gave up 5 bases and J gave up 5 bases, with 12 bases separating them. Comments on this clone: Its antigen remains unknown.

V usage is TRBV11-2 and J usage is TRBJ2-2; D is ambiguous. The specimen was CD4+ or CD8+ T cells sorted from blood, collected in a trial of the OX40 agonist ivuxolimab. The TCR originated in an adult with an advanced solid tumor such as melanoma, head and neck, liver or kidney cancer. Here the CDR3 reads CASSARGGTGELFF. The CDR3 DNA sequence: TGTGCCAGCAGCGCGAGAGGTGGGACCGGGGAGCTGTTTTTT.